This T cell receptor beta chain emerged from a study of blood T cell repertoires in COVID-19. Overall study context: The origin of the acute and convalescent COVID-19 samples was the United States, Italy and Spain.

TCRdb's copy holds only in-frame clones and misses some; the assay was immunoSEQ multiplex PCR. The table records 250,000 to 400,000 clones, 75% to 90% of them present only once. Germline V CDR1 and CDR2: LGHDT, YNNKEL (reference sequence). Trimming took 4 bases from V and 4 from J, leaving 7 bases between them. This CDR3 region has 12 residues. Source material: peripheral blood. The genes are TRBV3-1 (or the pseudogene TRBV3-2) and TRBJ2-5; D is uncertain. The TCR comes from a woman under 40 with COVID-19, enrolled during active disease. The CDR3 spells CASSPNGETQYF. The DNA for the CDR3 is TGTGCCAGCAGCCCTAACGGAGAGACCCAGTACTTC.